The present TCR beta chain was sequenced within a study of early T cells in non-severe SARS-CoV-2 infection. Overall study: Sequencing of bulk RNA from unsorted whole blood was done, without chain pairing. Study-wide points: Private and CD4 specificities were missed by VDJdb matching, which favored anti-spike CD8 responses.

To note about this clonotype: The target antigen is unknown.

In germline, CDR1 is WSHSY, CDR2 SAAADI. With 7 bases removed from V and 6 bases from J, the gap between germline ends came to 9 bases. The CDR3 covers 12 residues. Individual cDNA molecules carried attached unique molecular identifiers. TCRdb reprocessed the 5' RACE reads via MiXCR and lists one record per CDR3 protein. The repertoire holds around 67,000 distinct CDR3 sequences, with 11% as singletons. Here the sequenced sample was whole blood, taken at baseline. The TCR comes from an adult who was a healthcare worker with PCR-confirmed SARS-CoV-2 infection or an uninfected control (not recorded which). V usage is TRBV10-2 and J usage is TRBJ2-2, with D unclear. CDR3 nucleotides: TGCGCCAGCACTGCAGGTCCCGGGGAGCTGTTTTTT. Its translation: CASTAGPGELFF.